The subject of this entry is one TCR beta chain. V gave up 6 bases and J gave up 2 bases; unmatched junction bases: 5. This CDR3 contains 14 residues. Germline loops: CDR1 ENHRY, CDR2 SYGVKD. The entry originates in a study of blood T cell repertoires in COVID-19. Data came from immunoSEQ multiplex PCR; TCRdb stores just in-frame clones and leaves some out. The table shows 60,000 or so clones, with 65% to 90% occurring only once. The TCR sequence derives from a human donor in a cohort sampled during active COVID-19. The rearrangement links TRBV10-3 to TRBJ2-3; 7 nucleotides agree with TRBD1. What was sequenced was peripheral blood. The CDR3 bases are TGTGCCATCAGCCGGGACAGATACACAGATACGCAGTATTTT. It yields the protein CAISRDRYTDTQYF.